This TCR beta chain was documented in a study of shared clonotypes between healthy human individuals (dated by TCRdb to the early 2020s). Background on the whole study: Three men and a couple of women, aged 18 to 49 years, made up the cohort. Blood TCR repertoires of five healthy adults were deeply sequenced to estimate repertoire size and the extent of clonotype sharing between individuals. Each donor's leukapheresis produced roughly between roughly 0.94 and 9.5 billion PBMCs. To increase sequencing depth and limit assay-specific biases, TCR repertoire library preparation and sequencing were carried out by different laboratories using diverse techniques. For each donor, three plates each were used for CD4 naive and CD4 memory, two plates were used for CD8 naive, and one plate was used for CD8 memory.

Overall results and qualifications from the work: Naive subsets generally had larger estimated clonotype richness than memory subsets. Pairwise subsampling indicated that sequencing depth was expected to affect the degree of clonotype sharing among donors. Only blood was sampled, and tissue TCR repertoires likely differ from those in blood. The genetic and exposure-history diversity represented was limited by the small number of donors. When several donors were compared, the shared fraction of clonotypes was about 5% for naive CD4, roughly 3.4% for naive CD8, more than 2% for memory CD4, and around 0.37% for memory CD8. Compared with non-shared clonotypes, clonotypes shared by all four sorted-subset donors had higher generation probabilities. Rarefaction of sorted-subset datasets indicated incomplete sequencing despite the large sequencing depth.

This clone was detected a few times. Its target antigen remains unknown. No base quality information exists; no much larger clone differs at one position. For the CD8 naive samples, CD45RO-negative cells were positively selected for CCR7, yielding a CD45RA+CCR7+ population from which TemRA cells were excluded. Healthy HIV-negative adults with no recently reported acute infections or vaccinations were included as donors. Only Caucasian adults living in Nashville, Tennessee, USA were represented among the donors. After blood collection by leukapheresis, PBMCs were isolated using Ficoll-Histopaque density gradient centrifugation and then cryopreserved in the vapor phase of liquid nitrogen. Analytical flow cytometry was used to check the purity and quantity of each magnetically sorted T cell population. Genomic DNA was isolated from every sorted fraction and measured by UV absorbance on a Nanodrop 2000c.

TCR CDR3 regions were amplified from genomic DNA by multiplex PCR using the deep immunoSEQ assay. For each cell subset, the extracted genomic DNA was distributed evenly across all wells of several immunoSEQ 96-well plates, and each plate served as one replicate. For sorted subsets, 150 to 250 ng genomic DNA, equal to tens of thousands of T cell genomes, was loaded into each replicate PCR. The purified libraries were quantified using a Qubit 3.0 fluorometer, sized with a Bioanalyzer 2100, and then quantified again using the KAPA Library Quantification kit. Each immunoSEQ 96-well plate was sequenced on its own single-read 150-cycle Illumina NextSeq 550 flow cell. On the study's bioinformatics: Because the immunoSEQ output held only junctional sequences and lacked quality scores, the filtering could not match the filtering applied to full-length reads. Sequences were annotated with PyIR, a Python wrapper for IgBLAST v1.9, and V/J genes and CDR3 were assigned using IMGT germline references. Reads were filtered out if the reads had weak V/J assignments (E-value above 1e-6), no CDR3, stop codons, out-of-frame junctions, or ambiguous translated residues. A V3J clonotype was defined by an identical inferred V gene, J gene, and CDR3 amino acid sequence. Percentage overlap between repertoires was computed as shared unique clonotypes divided by the size of the smaller repertoire. Repertoire richness was assessed with RTK rarefaction, the Chao1 estimator, and Recon v2.1 estimates of unobserved clonotypes. Generation probabilities were computed with OLGA for all TCRbeta clonotypes obtained by the gDNA method from four donors. TCRdb retrieved this table from immuneACCESS and kept in-frame rearrangements only. Not all clones are present; in checked studies, unresolved V genes account for under half, and no reason is known for the remainder. The V and J calls and the clone size are those of that table, but D and trimming were determined from the DNA. Within this sample are some 2 million clones, with roughly 95% of them counted one time only. The top ten clonotypes cover under 1.5% of the sample.

Material for sequencing was naive CD8+ T cells sorted from blood. In the paper's terms, the cell subset or site label means: CD45RA+CCR7+. The clonotype was recovered from a man aged 18 to 30 in good health.

The bases read TGTGCCAGCAGTGAGGTCACCGGGGAGCTGTTTTTT. Its protein product is CASSEVTGELFF. Recombination linked TRBV2 to TRBJ2-2; no confident D gene assignment can be made. The trim is 3 bases for V and 4 bases for J, with a gap of 3 bases between the germline ends. CDR1 is given as SNHLY and CDR2 as FYNNEI, both from the germline V gene. Taken from cysteine to phenylalanine, the CDR3 has 12 residues. The DNA shown is the 36-base CDR3, in frame from base 1.